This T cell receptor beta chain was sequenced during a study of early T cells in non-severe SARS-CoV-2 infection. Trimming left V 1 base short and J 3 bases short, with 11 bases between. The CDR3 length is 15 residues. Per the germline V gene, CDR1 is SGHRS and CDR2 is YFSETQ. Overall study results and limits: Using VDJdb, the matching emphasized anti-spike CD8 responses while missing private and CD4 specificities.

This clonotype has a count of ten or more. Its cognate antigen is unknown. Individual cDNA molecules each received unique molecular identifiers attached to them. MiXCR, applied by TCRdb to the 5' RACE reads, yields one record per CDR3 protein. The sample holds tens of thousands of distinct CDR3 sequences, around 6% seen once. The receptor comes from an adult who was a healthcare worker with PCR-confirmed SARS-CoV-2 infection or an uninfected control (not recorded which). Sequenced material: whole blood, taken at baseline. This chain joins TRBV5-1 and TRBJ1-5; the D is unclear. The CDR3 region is CASSLSPASNQPQHF. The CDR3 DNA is TGCGCCAGCAGCTTGTCCCCGGCCTCCAATCAGCCCCAGCATTTT. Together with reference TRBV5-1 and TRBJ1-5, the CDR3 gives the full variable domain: KAGVTQTPRYLIKTRGQQVTLSCSPISGHRSVSWYQQTPGQGLQFLFEYFSETQRNKGNFPGRFSGRQFSNSRSEMNVSTLELGDSALYLCASSLSPASNQPQHFGDGTRLSIL.